The 9 T cell receptor beta chains reported below all come from one sample, sequenced in a study of CD8+ T cells in alopecia areata. Sequencing used cDNA as its template, made by extracting RNA and reverse transcribing it. Using immunoSEQ multiplex PCR, the repertoire was profiled, and TCRdb retains in-frame clones only, with some absent. The sample carries roughly 280,000 clones, roughly 60% recorded once. Stated treatment: oral pan-JAK inhibitor, 5-10 mg twice daily. The sequencing used CD4+ T cells sorted from blood, collected around week 54, from a patient treated with tofacitinib. The receptors here all came from a human donor with alopecia areata.

The chain links TRBV6-5 to TRBJ1-6; 8 bases match TRBD1. This CDR3 spans 16 amino acids. The germline V gene has CDR1 MNHEY and CDR2 SVGAGI. The ends lost 4 bases at V and 7 bases at J; junction bases unmatched: 9. The CDR3 DNA follows: TGTGCCAGCAGTTCGGGCAGGGGGCTTCGGAATTCACCCCTCCACTTT. As protein: CASSSGRGLRNSPLHF.

This clone was detected only a few times. V is TRBV6-5 and J is TRBJ1-1; D unclear. Trimming took off 1 base at V and 4 bases at J, with 10 bases between the two ends. The CDR3 is 14 residues long. Germline assignment: CDR1 MNHEY and CDR2 SVGAGI. For the CDR3, the DNA is TGTGCCAGCAGTTACTTCGGGGAAGGCACTGAAGCTTTCTTT. Translated: CASSYFGEGTEAFF.

V usage is TRBV7-6 and J usage is TRBJ2-6; D is uncertain. Trimming took off 4 bases at V and 0 bases at J, with 10 bases between the two ends. The V gene's germline CDR1 is SGHVS and CDR2 FNYEAQ. The CDR3 sequence is 16 residues long. CDR3 protein: CASSYSVFSGANVLTF. The CDR3 DNA reads TGTGCCAGCAGCTACAGTGTTTTCTCTGGGGCCAACGTCCTGACTTTC. The full variable domain, its missing parts supplied by reference TRBV7-6 and TRBJ2-6, is GAGVSQSPRYKVTKRGQDVALRCDPISGHVSLYWYRQALGQGPEFLTYFNYEAQQDKSGLPNDRFSAERPEGSISTLTIQRTEQRDSAMYRCASSYSVFSGANVLTFGAGSRLTVL.

This chain uses TRBV6-6 with TRBJ1-1; no definite D call. The germline V gene encodes CDR1 MNHNY and CDR2 SVGAGI (reference sequence). The CDR3 is 14 residues long. The V end lost 4 bases, the J end lost 5 bases, and 14 bases lay between the germline ends. CDR3 residues: CASSSTWGRTEAFF. The CDR3 DNA reads TGTGCCAGCAGTTCCACATGGGGTCGTACTGAAGCTTTCTTT.

The chain employs TRBV30 and TRBJ1-2, with 11 bases matching TRBD1. CDR3 length: 13 amino acids. Germline CDR1 GTSNPN, CDR2 SVGIG (reference sequence). The trim removed 4 bases at V and 8 bases at J, leaving 6 bases unmatched. CDR3 protein: CAWIGQGAGGYTF. The DNA for the CDR3 is TGTGCCTGGATCGGACAGGGGGCCGGAGGCTACACCTTC.

The CDR3: CSVDGRGFGEQYF. The CDR3 DNA reads as TGCAGCGTTGACGGTCGGGGCTTTGGCGAGCAGTACTTC. The V gene is TRBV29-1, the J gene TRBJ2-7; D possibly matches TRBD1 or TRBD2 (5 bases each). The germline V and J ends were trimmed by 3 bases and 6 bases, with 15 bases remaining between them. Germline values: CDR1 SQVTM, CDR2 ANQGSEA. This CDR3 has 13 amino acids.

This clone was seen more than once but under ten times. The chain uses TRBV5-6 and TRBJ2-5; 8 bases align to TRBD1. V was clipped by 3 bases and J by 3 bases; unmatched bases: 7. There are 15 residues in the CDR3. In germline, CDR1 is SGHDT, CDR2 YYEEEE. The CDR3 DNA reads TGTGCCAGCAGCTCGTACGGACAGGGTGAAGAGACCCAGTACTTC. Amino acids: CASSSYGQGEETQYF.

This sequence joins TRBV10-3 and TRBJ1-2; TRBD1 is a possible D gene (6 bases). The V gene lost 6 bases and the J gene lost 4 bases, with 12 bases spanning the gap. Germline values: CDR1 ENHRY, CDR2 SYGVKD. This CDR3 comprises 13 residues. The CDR3 region has the DNA TGTGCCATCAGGGGGGCGGATCTCTATGGCTACACCTTC. Its protein is CAIRGADLYGYTF.

The chain has TRBV18 and TRBJ1-2; 7 bases align to TRBD1. V dropped 0 bases and J dropped 5; count of bases not matched to a gene: 6. CDR3 length: 15 residues. CDR1 and CDR2 (germline): KGHSH, LQKENI. The CDR3 bases are TGTGCCAGCTCACCACCGACGACAGGGTCTTATGGCTACACCTTC. Protein sequence: CASSPPTTGSYGYTF.